The source of this T cell receptor beta chain is a study of shared clonotypes between healthy human individuals. This table comes from immunoSEQ multiplex PCR, and its TCRdb copy is limited to in-frame clones, with some not included. The sample lists 900,000 to 1,200,000 clones; about four fifths were seen once. CDR3 size: 12 residues. V was clipped by 2 bases and J by 8 bases, with 8 bases between them. In germline, CDR1 is SGHTA, CDR2 FQGTGA. V gene TRBV7-3 combines with J gene TRBJ2-3; the D is unclear. The receptor comes from a man younger than 30 in good health. Some clones in this sample may be carry-over from other donors' samples. Sequencing used memory CD4+ T cells from PBMCs. This sample's subset: CD45RA-negative fraction. This chain's CDR3 is CASSLVGSTQYF. CDR3 coding DNA: TGTGCCAGCAGCTTAGTGGGCAGTACGCAGTATTTT.